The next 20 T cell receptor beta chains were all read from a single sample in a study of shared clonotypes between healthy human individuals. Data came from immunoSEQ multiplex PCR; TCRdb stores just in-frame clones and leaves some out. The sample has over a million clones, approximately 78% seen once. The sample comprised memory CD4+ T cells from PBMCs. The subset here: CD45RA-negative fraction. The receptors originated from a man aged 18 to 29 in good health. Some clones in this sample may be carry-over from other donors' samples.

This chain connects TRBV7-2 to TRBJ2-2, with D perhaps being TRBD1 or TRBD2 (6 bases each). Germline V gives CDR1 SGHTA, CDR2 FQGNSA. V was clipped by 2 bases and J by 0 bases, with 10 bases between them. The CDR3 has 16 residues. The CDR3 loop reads CASSLSGGANTGELFF. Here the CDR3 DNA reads TGTGCCAGCAGCTTATCCGGGGGCGCGAACACCGGGGAGCTGTTTTTT.

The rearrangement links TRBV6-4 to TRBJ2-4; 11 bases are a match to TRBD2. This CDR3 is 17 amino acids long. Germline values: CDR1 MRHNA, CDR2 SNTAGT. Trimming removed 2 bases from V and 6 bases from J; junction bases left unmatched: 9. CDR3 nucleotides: TGTGCCAGCAGTGACAGATTTAGCGGGAGGGCTGGAAACATTCAGTACTTC. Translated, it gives CASSDRFSGRAGNIQYF.

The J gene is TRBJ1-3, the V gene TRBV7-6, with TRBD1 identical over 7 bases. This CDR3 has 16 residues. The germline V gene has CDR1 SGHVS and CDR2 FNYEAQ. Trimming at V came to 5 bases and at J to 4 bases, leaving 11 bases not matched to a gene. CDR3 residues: CASSRGQIFSGNTIYF. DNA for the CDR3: TGTGCCAGCAGCCGGGGACAGATTTTCTCCGGAAACACCATATATTTT.

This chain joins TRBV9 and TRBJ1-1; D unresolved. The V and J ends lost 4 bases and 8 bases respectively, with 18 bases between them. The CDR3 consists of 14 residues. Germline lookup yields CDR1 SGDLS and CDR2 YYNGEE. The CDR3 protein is CASSTHPAGAEAFF. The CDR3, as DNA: TGTGCCAGCAGCACCCACCCAGCGGGTGCCGAAGCTTTCTTT.

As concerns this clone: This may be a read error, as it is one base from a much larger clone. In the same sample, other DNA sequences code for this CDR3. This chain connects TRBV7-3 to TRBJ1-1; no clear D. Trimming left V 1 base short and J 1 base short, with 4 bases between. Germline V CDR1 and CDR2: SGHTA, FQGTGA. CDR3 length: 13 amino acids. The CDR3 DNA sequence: TGTGCCAGCAGCTTAAGGCGGAACACTGAAGCTTTCTTT. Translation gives CASSLRRNTEAFF.

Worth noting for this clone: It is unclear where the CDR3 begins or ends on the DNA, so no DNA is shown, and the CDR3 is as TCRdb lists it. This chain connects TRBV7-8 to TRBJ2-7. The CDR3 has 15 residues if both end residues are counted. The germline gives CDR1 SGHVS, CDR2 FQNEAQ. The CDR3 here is CASSLAGFSGPGQYF.

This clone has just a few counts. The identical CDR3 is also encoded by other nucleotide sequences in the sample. Written as DNA, the CDR3 is TGTGCCTGGAGCCTTGGGGTGAACACTGAAGCTTTCTTT. Its translation is CAWSLGVNTEAFF. The rearrangement links TRBV30 to TRBJ1-1; D is ambiguous. The V gene's germline CDR1 is GTSNPN and CDR2 SVGIG (reference sequence). V dropped 3 bases and J dropped 0 bases, with 8 bases sitting between them. This CDR3 is 13 amino acids long. Full variable domain (missing parts from reference TRBV30 and TRBJ1-1): SQTIHQWPATLVQPVGSPLSLECTVEGTSNPNLYWYRQAAGRGLQLLFYSVGIGQISSEVPQNLSASRPQDRQFILSSKKLLLSDSGFYLCAWSLGVNTEAFFGQGTRLTVV.

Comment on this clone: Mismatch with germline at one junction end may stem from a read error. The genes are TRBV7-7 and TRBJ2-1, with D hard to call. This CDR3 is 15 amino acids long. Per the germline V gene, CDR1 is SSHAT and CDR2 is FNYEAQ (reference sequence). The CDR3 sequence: CASSPLRRDGNEQFF. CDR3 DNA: TGTGCTAGCAGCCCCCTACGAAGAGACGGAAATGAGCAGTTCTTC. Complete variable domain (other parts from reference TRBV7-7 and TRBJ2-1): GAGVSQSPRYKVTKRGQDVTLRCDPISSHATLYWYQQALGQGPEFLTYFNYEAQPDKSGLPSDRFSAERPEGSISTLTIQRTEQRDSAMYRCASSPLRRDGNEQFFGPGTRLTVL.

CDR3 region: CASSLLAGGLGTDTQYF. The DNA for the CDR3 is TGTGCCAGCAGTTTACTAGCGGGAGGGCTCGGCACAGATACGCAGTATTTT. The chain has TRBV2 and TRBJ2-3, with TRBD2 matching over 13 bases. Germline CDR1 and CDR2: SNHLY and FYNNEI. V gave up 5 bases and J gave up 1 base; unmatched junction bases: 6. This CDR3 region has 17 residues.

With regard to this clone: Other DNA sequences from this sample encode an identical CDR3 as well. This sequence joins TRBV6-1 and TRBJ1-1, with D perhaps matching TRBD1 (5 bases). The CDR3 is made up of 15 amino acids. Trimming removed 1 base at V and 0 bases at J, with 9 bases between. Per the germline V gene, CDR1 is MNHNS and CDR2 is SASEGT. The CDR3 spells CASSEGQGMNTEAFF. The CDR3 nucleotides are TGTGCCAGCAGTGAAGGGCAGGGCATGAACACTGAAGCTTTCTTT.

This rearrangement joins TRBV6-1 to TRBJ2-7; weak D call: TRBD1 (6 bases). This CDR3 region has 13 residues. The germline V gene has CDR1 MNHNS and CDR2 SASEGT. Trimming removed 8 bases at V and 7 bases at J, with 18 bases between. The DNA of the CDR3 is TGTGCCAGCCACGGACAGCAGGCGAGGGAGCAGTACTTC. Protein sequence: CASHGQQAREQYF.

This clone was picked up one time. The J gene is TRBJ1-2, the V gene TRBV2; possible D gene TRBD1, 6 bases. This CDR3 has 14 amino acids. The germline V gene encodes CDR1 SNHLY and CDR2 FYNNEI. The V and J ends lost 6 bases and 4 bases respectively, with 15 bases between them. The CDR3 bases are TGTGCCAGCAGCGACCAGGGGCCGGGCTATGGCTACACCTTC. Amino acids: CASSDQGPGYGYTF.

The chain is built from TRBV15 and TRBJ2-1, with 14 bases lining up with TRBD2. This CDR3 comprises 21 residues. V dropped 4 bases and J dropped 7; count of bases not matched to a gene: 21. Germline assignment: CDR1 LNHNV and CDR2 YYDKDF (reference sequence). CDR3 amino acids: CATSIHLGLAGEKRGGNEQFF. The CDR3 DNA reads TGTGCCACCAGCATTCACCTGGGACTAGCGGGAGAGAAGAGAGGTGGGAATGAGCAGTTCTTC. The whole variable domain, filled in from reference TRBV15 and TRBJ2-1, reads DAMVIQNPRYQVTQFGKPVTLSCSQTLNHNVMYWYQQKSSQAPKLLFHYYDKDFNNEADTPDNFQSRRPNTSFCFLDIRSPGLGDTAMYLCATSIHLGLAGEKRGGNEQFFGPGTRLTVL.

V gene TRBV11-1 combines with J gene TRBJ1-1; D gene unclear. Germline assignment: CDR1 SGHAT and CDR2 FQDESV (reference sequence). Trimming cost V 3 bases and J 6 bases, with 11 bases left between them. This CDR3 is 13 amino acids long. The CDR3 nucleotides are TGTGCCAGCAGCTTTAGGGAGACGGCTGAAGCTTTCTTT. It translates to CASSFRETAEAFF.

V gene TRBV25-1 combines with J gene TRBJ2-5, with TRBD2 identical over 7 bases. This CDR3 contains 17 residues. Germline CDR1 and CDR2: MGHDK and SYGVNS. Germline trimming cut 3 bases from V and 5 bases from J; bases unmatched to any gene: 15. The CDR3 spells CASSDLVTRTRGETQYF. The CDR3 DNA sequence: TGTGCCAGCAGTGATTTAGTGACAAGAACGCGGGGGGAGACCCAGTACTTC.

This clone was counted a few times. In DNA, the CDR3 is TGTGCCAGCTCACCACCACAAGGGAAGGAGGCCTTAGATACGCAGTATTTT. As protein: CASSPPQGKEALDTQYF. The chain links TRBV18 to TRBJ2-3, with D possibly being TRBD2 (5 bases). Germline CDR1 reads KGHSH; CDR2 reads LQKENI. Between the trimmed V and J ends, which lost 0 bases and 5 bases, there was a span of 18 bases. The CDR3 is 17 residues long.

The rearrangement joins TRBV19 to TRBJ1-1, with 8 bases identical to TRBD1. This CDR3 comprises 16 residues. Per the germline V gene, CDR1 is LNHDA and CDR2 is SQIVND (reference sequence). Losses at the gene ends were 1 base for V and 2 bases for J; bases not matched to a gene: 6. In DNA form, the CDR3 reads TGTGCCAGTAGTATAGCTCGGGCAGGGGGCAACACTGAAGCTTTCTTT. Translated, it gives CASSIARAGGNTEAFF.

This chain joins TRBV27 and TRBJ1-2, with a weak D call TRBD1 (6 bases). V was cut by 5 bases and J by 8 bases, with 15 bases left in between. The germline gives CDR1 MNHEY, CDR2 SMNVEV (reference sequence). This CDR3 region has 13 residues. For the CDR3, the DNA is TGTGCCAGCAGTCCCCGGGGGGGCGCGGGCTACACCTTC. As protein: CASSPRGGAGYTF.

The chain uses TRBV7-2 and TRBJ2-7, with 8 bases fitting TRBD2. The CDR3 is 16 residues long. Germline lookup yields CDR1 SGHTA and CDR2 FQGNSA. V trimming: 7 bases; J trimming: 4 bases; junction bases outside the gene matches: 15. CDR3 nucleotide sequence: TGTGCCAGCACCCCAGGGACGAGCGGGGGTTTATACGAGCAGTACTTC. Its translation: CASTPGTSGGLYEQYF.

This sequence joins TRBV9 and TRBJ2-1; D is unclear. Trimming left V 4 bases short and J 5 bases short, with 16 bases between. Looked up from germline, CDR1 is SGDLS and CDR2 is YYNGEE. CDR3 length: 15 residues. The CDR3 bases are TGTGCCAGCAGCTCCAGAGGTCAGGCAGACAATGAGCAGTTCTTC. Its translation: CASSSRGQADNEQFF.